The 29 T cell receptor beta chains given below trace back to one sample, sequenced in a study of radiotherapy plus CTLA-4 blockade in lung cancer. Clones were sequenced by immunoSEQ multiplex PCR, and TCRdb holds only the in-frame ones, with some missing. The sample consists of about 32,000 clones, around four fifths of them appearing once. The material sequenced was peripheral blood, taken from a patient treated with radiotherapy plus ipilimumab. Source of these receptors: a human donor with non-small cell lung cancer that progressed on radiotherapy plus ipilimumab.

This rearrangement joins TRBV19 to TRBJ1-1; unclear D gene. Trimming shortened V by 5 bases and J by 7 bases, and 26 bases separated the two germline ends. This CDR3 has 17 residues. CDR1 and CDR2 from the germline V gene are LNHDA and SQIVND (reference sequence). CDR3 in amino acids: CASSSGPNRPRRDEAFF. DNA of the CDR3: TGTGCCAGTAGTTCAGGTCCCAATCGGCCAAGGAGGGATGAAGCTTTCTTT.

CDR3 protein: CASSLEDRTYEQYF. CDR3 sequence (DNA): TGCGCCAGCAGCTTGGAAGACAGGACTTACGAGCAGTACTTC. The genes are TRBV5-1 and TRBJ2-7, with D perhaps TRBD1 (6 bases). Trimming shortened V by 0 bases and J by 4 bases, and 11 bases separated the two germline ends. The CDR3 extends over 14 amino acids. Per the germline V gene, CDR1 is SGHRS and CDR2 is YFSETQ.

The V and J genes are TRBV6-5 and TRBJ2-7; 8 bases are shared with TRBD1. Germline CDR1 MNHEY, CDR2 SVGAGI. This CDR3 comprises 14 residues. V trimming: 7 bases; J trimming: 6 bases; junction bases outside the gene matches: 11. CDR3 sequence (DNA): TGTGCCAGCACCCCGCCCGGACAGGGACGCGAGCAGTACTTC. Its translation: CASTPPGQGREQYF.

This clone was seen just once. This rearrangement joins TRBV19 to TRBJ2-7; 8 bases line up with TRBD1. After removal of 5 bases from V and 3 bases from J, the junction contained 9 bases not matched to a gene. CDR3 length: 15 residues. Germline CDR1 and CDR2: LNHDA and SQIVND (reference sequence). The CDR3 is CASSVGQGIDYEQYF. CDR3 bases: TGTGCCAGTAGTGTCGGACAGGGTATAGACTACGAGCAGTACTTC.

The chain carries TRBV6-5 and TRBJ2-3; D is ambiguous. This CDR3 spans 13 amino acids. V gave up 4 bases and J gave up 4 bases, with 9 bases separating them. Germline CDR1 and CDR2: MNHEY and SVGAGI. The CDR3 spells CASSFPGSDTQYF. CDR3 nucleotides: TGTGCCAGCAGTTTCCCGGGTTCAGATACGCAGTATTTT.

V usage is TRBV4-1 and J usage is TRBJ2-7; TRBD2 aligns across 9 bases. Germline loops: CDR1 MGHRA, CDR2 YSYEKL. The CDR3 loop spans 16 amino acids. Trimming took 6 bases from V and 7 from J; bases not matched to a gene: 16. For the CDR3, the DNA is TGCGCCAGCAGAAAGTCTGCGGGGGGGCTCGGTTTAGAGCAGTACTTC. It codes for CASRKSAGGLGLEQYF.

This chain uses TRBV10-2 with TRBJ2-7; 10 bases are shared with TRBD1. Per germline, CDR1 WSHSY and CDR2 SAAADI. The CDR3 covers 17 residues. J was trimmed by 0 bases and V by 4 bases; bases with no gene match: 9. The CDR3 sequence is CASSGSGQGTLSYEQYF. The CDR3 bases are TGCGCCAGCAGTGGTTCGGGACAGGGGACCCTCTCCTACGAGCAGTACTTC.

In DNA form, the CDR3 reads TGTGCCAGCAGCCCGGGACAGGGGAGGGGAAACACCATATATTTT. Translating gives CASSPGQGRGNTIYF. V gene TRBV7-2 combines with J gene TRBJ1-3; 10 nucleotides match TRBD1. With 5 bases clipped from V and 4 bases from J, the junction kept 5 bases outside the gene matches. The CDR3 is 15 amino acids. CDR1 and CDR2 from the germline V gene are SGHTA and FQGNSA. The full variable domain, in which reference TRBV7-2 and TRBJ1-3 provide the parts outside the CDR3, is GAGVSQSPSNKVTEKGKDVELRCDPISGHTALYWYRQSLGQGLEFLIYFQGNSAPDKSGLPSDRFSAERTGGSVSTLTIQRTQQEDSAVYLCASSPGQGRGNTIYFGEGSWLTVV.

The gene calls are TRBV18 and TRBJ2-7; 11 positions match TRBD1. This CDR3 has 15 residues. Trimming at V came to 2 bases and at J to 2 bases, leaving 2 bases not matched to a gene. Germline assignment: CDR1 KGHSH and CDR2 LQKENI. CDR3: CASSPGQGAAYEQYF. CDR3 sequence (DNA): TGTGCCAGCTCACCAGGACAGGGGGCCGCCTACGAGCAGTACTTC.

In its sample, this clone was seen a few times. V usage is TRBV6-6 and J usage is TRBJ1-3; D unclear. V shed 5 bases and J shed 8 bases, with 16 bases lying between them. This CDR3 has 14 residues. The germline gives CDR1 MNHNY, CDR2 SVGAGI (reference sequence). Written as DNA, the CDR3 is TGTGCCAGCAGTCTGGGCCAATTGTCGGACACCATATATTTT. Translating it yields CASSLGQLSDTIYF.

V and J are TRBV7-2 and TRBJ2-2, with D possibly being TRBD2 (5 bases). The V gene lost 1 base and the J gene lost 2 bases, with 8 bases spanning the gap. CDR3 length equals 15 residues. Germline assignment: CDR1 SGHTA and CDR2 FQGNSA. The DNA for the CDR3 is TGTGCCAGCAGCTTAGGTCTAGCTAACACCGGGGAGCTGTTTTTT. Its translation: CASSLGLANTGELFF.

This rearrangement joins TRBV2 to TRBJ2-3; 10 bases match TRBD2. The CDR3 runs 17 residues. Trimming removed 6 bases from V and 0 bases from J; junction bases left unmatched: 9. CDR1 is SNHLY, CDR2 FYNNEI, per germline. CDR3 bases: TGTGCCAGCAGCATGGCTAGCGGGGGCCGGAGCACAGATACGCAGTATTTT. It translates to CASSMASGGRSTDTQYF.

This rearrangement joins TRBV28 to TRBJ1-3, with 7 bases lining up with TRBD1. The V gene end was trimmed by 5 bases and the J gene end by 2 bases; junction bases not matched to a gene: 3. The V gene's germline CDR1 is MDHEN and CDR2 SYDVKM. This CDR3 is 14 amino acids long. As DNA, the CDR3 is TGTGCCAGCAGTAGGACAGGAGCTGGAAACACCATATATTTT. The encoded protein is CASSRTGAGNTIYF.

This clone was counted a single time. The chain uses TRBV9 and TRBJ2-3; 11 bases fit TRBD2. There are 16 residues in the CDR3. Germline lookup yields CDR1 SGDLS and CDR2 YYNGEE. The V segment lost 0 bases and the J segment 13 bases; nucleotides outside the gene matches: 13. The CDR3 bases are TGTGCCAGCAGCGTAGGATTGTCGACTAGCGGGGATCAAGAGTATTTT. Its translation is CASSVGLSTSGDQEYF.

V gene TRBV10-1 combines with J gene TRBJ2-1; the D is unclear. This CDR3 is built from 17 residues. CDR1 is WNHNN and CDR2 is SYGVQD in the germline V gene (reference sequence). The V and J ends lost 0 bases and 0 bases respectively, with 12 bases between them. CDR3 nucleotides: TGCGCCAGCAGTGAGTCTCGAAACTTATACTCCTACAATGAGCAGTTCTTC. This sequence encodes CASSESRNLYSYNEQFF.

This clone was seen only once. The V gene is TRBV18, the J gene TRBJ1-2; D is uncertain. The CDR3 extends over 13 amino acids. Germline V gene lookup returns CDR1 KGHSH and CDR2 LQKENI. Trimming cost V 0 bases and J 3 bases, with 5 bases left between them. The CDR3 is CASSPPQYYGYTF. The CDR3 nucleotides read TGTGCCAGCTCACCACCCCAGTACTATGGCTACACCTTC.

The V and J genes are TRBV12-5 and TRBJ2-3; 7 nucleotides align to TRBD2. Germline V gives CDR1 LGHNT, CDR2 FRNRAP. This CDR3 is built from 14 residues. After removal of 7 bases from V and 1 base from J, the junction contained 5 bases not matched to a gene. In nucleotides, the CDR3 is TGTGCTAGTGCCCCAAGCGGGGGCACAGATACGCAGTATTTT. Its protein is CASAPSGGTDTQYF.

The CDR3 sequence: CASSGGYPSGGLETQYF. For the CDR3, the DNA is TGTGCCAGCAGCGGGGGTTATCCTAGCGGGGGGCTGGAGACCCAGTACTTC. This chain uses TRBV5-4 with TRBJ2-5; 11 bases match TRBD2. V shed 4 bases and J 5 bases; nucleotides not matched to a gene: 13. CDR3 length: 17 residues. Germline values: CDR1 SGHNT, CDR2 YYREEE (reference sequence).

This sequence joins TRBV5-8 and TRBJ1-2; 11 bases match TRBD1. The V gene's germline CDR1 is SGHTS and CDR2 YDEGEE. The CDR3 sequence is 17 residues long. Trimming at V came to 0 bases and at J to 5 bases, leaving 9 bases not matched to a gene. The CDR3 is CASSLVPRTGGGYGYTF. In DNA form, the CDR3 reads TGTGCCAGCAGCTTGGTGCCCCGGACAGGGGGCGGGTATGGCTACACCTTC.

This clone occurred a few times. This chain uses TRBV5-4 with TRBJ2-3; TRBD1 matches at 9 bases. CDR3 length: 15 amino acids. CDR1 is SGHNT, CDR2 YYREEE, per germline (reference sequence). Trimming cost V 4 bases and J 2 bases; bases outside gene matches: 5. CDR3 region: CASSDGTGPTDTQYF. CDR3 DNA: TGTGCCAGCAGCGACGGGACAGGGCCCACAGATACGCAGTATTTT.

The V call is TRBV4-3, the J call TRBJ2-3; 9 positions agree with TRBD2. This CDR3 comprises 17 residues. CDR1 is LGHNA and CDR2 is YSLEER in the germline V gene. Trimming removed 0 bases from V and 4 bases from J; junction bases left unmatched: 8. The CDR3 DNA reads as TGCGCCAGCAGCCAAGATATCCGAGGCGGGGGGGCAGATACGCAGTATTTT. This encodes CASSQDIRGGGADTQYF.

V gene TRBV4-1 combines with J gene TRBJ2-7; 8 bases line up with TRBD1. Looked up from germline, CDR1 is MGHRA and CDR2 is YSYEKL. The CDR3 contains 16 residues. Trimming at V came to 1 base and at J to 3 bases, leaving 8 bases not matched to a gene. This CDR3 is CASSQGPGQDFYEQYF. The CDR3 nucleotides read TGCGCCAGCAGCCAAGGTCCGGGACAGGACTTCTACGAGCAGTACTTC.

This sequence joins TRBV5-1 and TRBJ1-2; 8 nucleotides agree with TRBD1. V dropped 0 bases and J dropped 7; count of bases not matched to a gene: 8. Germline assignment: CDR1 SGHRS and CDR2 YFSETQ. This CDR3 has 15 amino acids. The CDR3 DNA reads TGCGCCAGCAGCTTGGGGGGACAGGCGTCGGGTGGCTACACCTTC. Translating gives CASSLGGQASGGYTF.

The chain is built from TRBV6-5 and TRBJ2-5, with D possibly being TRBD1 (6 bases). The J call could be wrong; TRBJ2-7 is a better fit for the DNA end. The CDR3 has 14 amino acids. The V gene's germline CDR1 is MNHEY and CDR2 SVGAGI. The CDR3 region has the DNA TGTGCCAGCAGTTATTTCAAGGGGGCCTACGAGCAGTACTTC. Amino acid sequence: CASSYFKGAYEQYF.

J is TRBJ2-7 and V is TRBV15, with D uncertain. Trimming pared 1 base from V and 3 bases from J, leaving 10 bases between. The CDR3 is made up of 14 amino acids. Germline V lookup: CDR1 LNHNV, CDR2 YYDKDF (reference sequence). CDR3 residues: CATSRGSQDYEQYF. For the CDR3, the DNA is TGTGCCACCAGCAGAGGAAGCCAGGACTACGAGCAGTACTTC. The variable domain in full, completed from reference TRBV15 and TRBJ2-7, reads DAMVIQNPRYQVTQFGKPVTLSCSQTLNHNVMYWYQQKSSQAPKLLFHYYDKDFNNEADTPDNFQSRRPNTSFCFLDIRSPGLGDTAMYLCATSRGSQDYEQYFGPGTRLTVT.

J is TRBJ2-7 and V is TRBV28, with D possibly being TRBD1 (5 bases). The CDR3 covers 14 residues. Germline V lookup: CDR1 MDHEN, CDR2 SYDVKM. Trimming left V 5 bases short and J 6 bases short, with 17 bases between. The DNA for the CDR3 is TGTGCCAGCAGTGTCCAGCCTTTAGGGGCCGAGCAGTACTTC. It codes for CASSVQPLGAEQYF.

This sequence joins TRBV4-1 and TRBJ1-2, with 8 bases fitting TRBD1. The CDR3 consists of 16 residues. Germline V gene lookup returns CDR1 MGHRA and CDR2 YSYEKL. The V gene end was trimmed by 1 base and the J gene end by 2 bases; junction bases not matched to a gene: 6. CDR3 sequence: CASSQVTGGKNYGYTF. DNA of the CDR3: TGCGCCAGCAGCCAAGTCACAGGGGGGAAGAACTATGGCTACACCTTC.

This chain links TRBV4-3 with TRBJ2-3; 7 nucleotides agree with TRBD2. The CDR3 totals 18 residues. Losses at the gene ends were 0 bases for V and 3 bases for J; bases not matched to a gene: 12. Per germline, CDR1 LGHNA and CDR2 YSLEER. The CDR3 sequence is CASSQEFLARGGTDTQYF. CDR3 DNA sequence: TGCGCCAGCAGCCAAGAATTCCTAGCGAGGGGAGGGACAGATACGCAGTATTTT.

The DNA of the CDR3 is TGTGCCAGCAGCTTCTATGGACAGGGAGTGAACACTGAAGCTTTCTTT. As protein: CASSFYGQGVNTEAFF. The J gene is TRBJ1-1, the V gene TRBV5-6; 8 bases agree with TRBD1. CDR1 and CDR2 (germline): SGHDT, YYEEEE. The V and J ends lost 2 bases and 0 bases, in that order; junction bases with no gene match: 6. The CDR3 spans 16 residues.